This T cell receptor beta chain emerged from a study of T cells in pancreatic ductal adenocarcinoma (dated by TCRdb to about 2017). As for the study more broadly: The work assessed suppressive cells as well as CD8+ T cells infiltrating resected pancreatic ductal adenocarcinoma, measuring their numbers, locations, and properties, in order to shed light on the adaptive T-cell response that occurs naturally. Points the paper makes about the study in general: Because inoperable disease is present at presentation in most pancreatic cancer patients, the resected cohort was biased toward the minority with early-stage disease. There was no significant difference in T-cell clonality between tumor and blood, where mean clonality was about 0.11 for tumors and 0.06 to 0.085 for blood. Compared with tumor samples, blood samples had more total productive templates and approximately 8-fold more unique clonotypes. Because tumors are enriched in CD45RO+ effector T cells rather than naive T cells, which biases toward lower diversity, comparisons of clonality between tumor and blood may be biased.

TCR beta CDR3 regions were amplified from genomic DNA using the immunoSEQ hsTCRB kit. An Illumina HiSeq system was used to carry out high-throughput TRB CDR3 sequencing. As for how the authors treated the data: The immunoSEQ software was used to analyze sequencing reads, and nonproductive sequences containing premature stops or frame-shifts were removed. Clonality of the repertoire was calculated as one minus Shannon entropy normalized by log2 of the number of unique productive sequences. TCRdb limited this immuneACCESS table to in-frame rearrangements with V and J called. A share of clones is missing; checked studies link under half to unresolved V genes, and the rest is unexplained. D and trimming were read from the DNA, whereas the V and J calls and clone size are those reported in that table. The sample includes roughly 100,000 clones, with over 90% observed a single time. Roughly 3.1% of the sample lies in the top ten.

The pancreatic ductal adenocarcinoma patients who were selected had gone through surgery without receiving any neoadjuvant therapy. Peripheral blood was collected in heparin tubes, and PBMCs were then isolated from the blood with a histopaque density gradient and cryopreserved in roughly 9.1% DMSO. Genomic DNA was extracted from 7 PBMC and 9 flash-frozen tumor specimens using the DNeasy Blood and Tissue Kit with Proteinase K and RNase treatment. From cysteine to phenylalanine, the CDR3 is 15 amino acids long. Just CDR3 DNA is preserved here, 45 bases in frame from base 1. The junction carries 10 bases between V and J, which are trimmed by 0 bases and 2 bases respectively. Based on the germline V gene, the CDR1 and CDR2 sequences are MNHEY and SVGAGI. In regard to this clone: Its antigen has not been determined. Base qualities are missing; no much larger clone stands one base away.

Rearrangement joined TRBV6-5 to TRBJ1-1, with no reliable assignment of the D segment. The TCR was taken from a human donor with pancreatic ductal adenocarcinoma. Specimen: PBMCs. CDR3 protein: CASSYSVGLNTEAFF. Read as DNA, the sequence is TGTGCCAGCAGTTACTCAGTTGGACTCAACACTGAAGCTTTCTTT.